The rows below give T cell receptor beta chains drawn from one sample of a study of pediatric ulcerative colitis. Generated by immunoSEQ multiplex PCR, the TCRdb table keeps only in-frame clones and is missing some. The top ten hold 7.8% of the sample, which has some 24,000 clones, 70% to 75% seen once. What was sequenced was gut tissue. These receptor sequences come from a boy aged 5-17 years with severe ulcerative colitis. CDR3s include the opening cysteine and the closing phenylalanine or tryptophan. The order of the fields is J gene, D gene, clone size, V gene, CDR3 DNA, CDR3 protein. A D gene is named only where the DNA matches it firmly. The listing skips clone size in some rows; elsewhere it reads once, few, many or a size class.

>TRBJ2-7|NA|NA|TRBV2
TGTGCCAGCAGTCCCGCTACCTACGAGCAGTACTTC
CASSPATYEQYF
>TRBJ2-5|NA|NA|TRBV5-4
TGTGCCAGCCTTACCACGGGGGCAGCACAAGAGACCCAGTACTTC
CASLTTGAAQETQYF
>TRBJ2-5|NA|NA|TRBV15
TGTGCCACCGGTAATACCGTCTGGTCCAAAGAGACCCAGTACTTC
CATGNTVWSKETQYF
>TRBJ2-1|NA|few|TRBV10-3
TGTGCCATCAGCGGGGATTACAATGAGCAGTTCTTC
CAISGDYNEQFF
>TRBJ2-7|NA|NA|TRBV6-5
TGTGCCAGCAGTTACTCGACCGGAAGGGGCTCCTACGAGCAGTACTTC
CASSYSTGRGSYEQYF
>TRBJ2-7|NA|NA|TRBV25-1
TGTGCCAGCAGTGTGACTCGTAGTACCTACGAGCAGTACTTC
CASSVTRSTYEQYF
>TRBJ2-3|TRBD1|NA|TRBV30
TGTGCCTGGAGTGGAGGACAGGGACCCACAGATACGCAGTATTTT
CAWSGGQGPTDTQYF
>TRBJ2-1|NA|NA|TRBV4-3
TGCGCCAGCAGCCAAGATCACGGGGCGGGCAATGAGCAGTTCTTC
CASSQDHGAGNEQFF
>TRBJ1-4|NA|NA|TRBV30
TGTGCCTGGAGTGCAAGGGGACCTGAAAAACTGTTTTTT
CAWSARGPEKLFF
>TRBJ1-2|TRBD1|medium-sized|TRBV4-1
TGCGCCAGCAGCCAAATCAGGGGGCTTCGCTATGGCTACACCTTC
CASSQIRGLRYGYTF
>TRBJ1-5|NA|few|TRBV21-1
TGTGCCAGCAGCAAGTCGGACAGTAATCAGCCCCAGCATTTT
CASSKSDSNQPQHF
>TRBJ2-1|TRBD1|NA|TRBV7-2
TGTGCCAGCAGCTCCACCGGGACAGGGGTGGGGAATGAGCAGTTCTTC
CASSSTGTGVGNEQFF
>TRBJ2-5|NA|NA|TRBV6-6
TGTGCCAGCAGTTACTCGGGGGAGACCCAGTACTTC
CASSYSGETQYF
>TRBJ2-7|TRBD2|NA|TRBV7-2
TGTGCCAGCAGCTTCACGGGAGGGGGGTACGAGCAGTACTTC
CASSFTGGGYEQYF
>TRBJ2-2|NA|NA|TRBV5-1
TGCGCCAGCAAGGGGACTAACACCGGGGAGCTGTTTTTT
CASKGTNTGELFF
>TRBJ2-7|NA|once|TRBV29-1
TGCAGCGTTGGGGTATGGGCAGAAACCTACGAGCAGTACTTC
CSVGVWAETYEQYF
>TRBJ1-1|NA|NA|TRBV6-5
TGTGCCAGCAGCCCTTCCCTAGAGTACACTGAAGCTTTCTTT
CASSPSLEYTEAFF
>TRBJ2-1|TRBD2|NA|TRBV7-9
TGTGCCAGTCGGACTAGCGGGAGCGTCAATGAGCAGTTCTTC
CASRTSGSVNEQFF
>TRBJ2-7|NA|NA|TRBV13
TGTGCCAGCAGCTCCGTCTCCGGGAACGAGCAGTACTTC
CASSSVSGNEQYF
>TRBJ1-2|NA|NA|TRBV19
TGTGCCAGTAGTATGTACCCAGGATCGAGGGGCTACACCTTC
CASSMYPGSRGYTF
>TRBJ2-1|NA|few|TRBV5-1
TGCGCCAGCAGCAAGACACAGTACAATGAGCAGTTCTTC
CASSKTQYNEQFF
>TRBJ1-3|NA|NA|TRBV4-3
TGCGCCAGCAGCCAAGCGTCGGGTGCCGGAAACACCATATATTTT
CASSQASGAGNTIYF
>TRBJ2-5|NA|NA|TRBV19
TGTGCCAGTAGTATAGGGGACATCCAAGAGACCCAGTACTTC
CASSIGDIQETQYF
>TRBJ2-3|NA|NA|TRBV6-5
TGTGCCAGCAGTTCCCCTCACGGGAGAGGGTCAGATACGCAGTATTTT
CASSSPHGRGSDTQYF
>TRBJ2-7|TRBD2|NA|TRBV6-5
TGTGCCAGCAGTTTCCTTGCTAGCGGGAAGCCTCGCGAGCAGTACTTC
CASSFLASGKPREQYF
>TRBJ1-5|TRBD1|NA|TRBV27
TGTGCCAGCAGTTTTAGAGGGACAGCGGGGTATCAGCCCCAGCATTTT
CASSFRGTAGYQPQHF
>TRBJ2-7|TRBD2|NA|TRBV6-4
TGTGCCAGCAGTGAAAAAGCGGGAGGGCCCTACGAGCAGTACTTC
CASSEKAGGPYEQYF
>TRBJ2-5|NA|NA|TRBV29-1
TGCAGCGTTGAAGGTGGGGGAAAAGAGACCCAGTACTTC
CSVEGGGKETQYF
>TRBJ2-1|TRBD1|NA|TRBV5-8
TGTGCCAGCAGCTACGACAGGGATACTGAGCAGTTCTTC
CASSYDRDTEQFF
>TRBJ2-7|TRBD1|NA|TRBV2
TGTGCCAGCAGCCTACCTCTGGGACAGACTCAAAAGCAGTACTTC
CASSLPLGQTQKQYF
>TRBJ1-3|NA|NA|TRBV19
TGTGCCAGTAGTACTACGCCCTTTTCCTCTGGAAACACCATATATTTT
CASSTTPFSSGNTIYF
>TRBJ1-2|NA|NA|TRBV5-1
TGCGCCAGCAGCCCGGAAGCAGGGGAGTACTATGGCTACACCTTC
CASSPEAGEYYGYTF
>TRBJ1-2|NA|NA|TRBV11-2
TGTGCCAGCAGCTTAGGTAGGCAGAGCTATGGCTACACCTTC
CASSLGRQSYGYTF
>TRBJ2-7|NA|NA|TRBV7-2
TGTGCCAGCAGCTTAGACCCCGCCGGGCGGATCACCTACGAGCAGTACTTC
CASSLDPAGRITYEQYF
>TRBJ2-5|TRBD2|NA|TRBV25-1
TGTGCCAGCAGTGAGCCCCGCAGGGAGGGGACGAGCCAAGAGACCCAGTACTTC
CASSEPRREGTSQETQYF
>TRBJ2-5|NA|NA|TRBV18
TGTGCCAGCTCACCACCGGGTGAGCAGTTCCAAGAGACCCAGTACTTC
CASSPPGEQFQETQYF
>TRBJ2-7|NA|NA|TRBV2
TGTGCCAGCAGCTTGGAGGGCCCCTACGAGCAGTACTTC
CASSLEGPYEQYF
>TRBJ2-7|TRBD2|NA|TRBV7-2
TGTGCCAGCAGCTTCGGCGGGAGCTCCTACGAGCAGTACTTC
CASSFGGSSYEQYF
>TRBJ1-2|TRBD1|NA|TRBV28
TGTGCCAGCAGCCCCCCGGGACAGGGGGTTAACTATGGCTACACCTTC
CASSPPGQGVNYGYTF
>TRBJ2-5|TRBD2|NA|TRBV5-1
TGCGCCAGCAGTCGCGCGGGACTAGCGGGGAAAGAGACCCAGTACTTC
CASSRAGLAGKETQYF
>TRBJ2-7|NA|NA|TRBV6-6
TGTGCCAGCAGTTACCCCTCTAGCGTCTCCTACGAGCAGTACTTC
CASSYPSSVSYEQYF
>TRBJ2-3|TRBD1|NA|TRBV30
TGTGCCTGGAGTTGGAAGGGACAGGTTTTCGCAGATACGCAGTATTTT
CAWSWKGQVFADTQYF
>TRBJ2-2|TRBD2|NA|TRBV19
TGTGCCAGTAGCCTGGGACTACGTCCTGGGGAGCTGTTTTTT
CASSLGLRPGELFF
>TRBJ2-6|NA|NA|TRBV27
TGTGCCAGCAGTTTATCCGGCTCTGGGGCCAACGTCCTGACTTTC
CASSLSGSGANVLTF
>TRBJ2-5|NA|NA|TRBV9
TGTGCCAGCAGCGAACCCTCGACCGGGAACCCACAAGAGACCCAGTACTTC
CASSEPSTGNPQETQYF
>TRBJ1-1|NA|NA|TRBV7-2
TGTGCCAGCAGCTTAGCCAGACCCAGTCAGACTGAAGCTTTCTTT
CASSLARPSQTEAFF
>TRBJ1-5|NA|NA|TRBV5-6
TGTGCCAGCAGCTCTGAAGGGAGGCAGCCCCAGCATTTT
CASSSEGRQPQHF
>TRBJ2-7|TRBD1|NA|TRBV11-3
TGTGCCAGCAGCTTAGAAGGGGGCAGGTACGAGCAGTACTTC
CASSLEGGRYEQYF
>TRBJ1-4|NA|once|TRBV7-9
TGTGCCAGCAGCTTACTAGGGGAGGGGGAAAAACTGTTTTTT
CASSLLGEGEKLFF
>TRBJ1-1|NA|NA|TRBV11-3
TGTGCCAGCAGCTTAGGACAGCTGGCGGTGACTGAAGCTTTCTTT
CASSLGQLAVTEAFF
>TRBJ1-4|NA|NA|TRBV2
TGTGCCAGCAGTGACAAGTCCGCCGGGGGTACGGGAAAACTGTTTTTT
CASSDKSAGGTGKLFF
>TRBJ2-4|NA|once|TRBV5-6
TGTGCCAGCAGAAGGGAGGCCAAAAACATTCAGTACTTC
CASRREAKNIQYF
>TRBJ1-3|NA|NA|TRBV5-8
TGTGCCAGCAGCTTGCCCCCCCCGATGAACTCTGGAAACACCATATATTTT
CASSLPPPMNSGNTIYF
>TRBJ2-7|TRBD2|NA|TRBV5-1
TGCGCCAGCAGCGCTAGCGGGAGAGTCTACGAGCAGTACTTC
CASSASGRVYEQYF
>TRBJ2-5|TRBD1|once|TRBV18
TGTGCCAGCTCAGACCTGGGACAGGTACAAGAGACCCAGTACTTC
CASSDLGQVQETQYF